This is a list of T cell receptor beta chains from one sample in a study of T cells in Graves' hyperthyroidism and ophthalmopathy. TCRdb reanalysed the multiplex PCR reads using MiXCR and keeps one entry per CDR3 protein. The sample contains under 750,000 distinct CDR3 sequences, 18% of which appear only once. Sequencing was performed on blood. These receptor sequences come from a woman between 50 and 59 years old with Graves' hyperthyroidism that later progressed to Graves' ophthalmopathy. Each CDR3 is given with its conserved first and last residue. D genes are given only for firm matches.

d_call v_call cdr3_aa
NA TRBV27 CASSRAQYRDTNQETQYF
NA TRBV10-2 CASNGQLNTEAFF
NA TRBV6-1 CASNREANEKLFF
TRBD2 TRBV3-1 CASSQVGTNYEQYF
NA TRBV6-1 CASSVPPGKETQYF
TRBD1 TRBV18 CASSLFTGTGSDTQYF
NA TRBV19 CASSPRGRVITEAFF
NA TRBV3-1 CASSQVSGGNTIYF
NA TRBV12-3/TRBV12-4 CASSFSFRDEKLFF
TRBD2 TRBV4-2 CASSQDVVRGTRGGELFF
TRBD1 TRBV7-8 CASSPQDRGVNYGYTF
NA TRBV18 CASSPLSPATDSNQPQHF
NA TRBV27 CASSFGGPDNSPLHF
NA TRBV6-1 CATRGPELYEQYF
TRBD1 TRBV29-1 CSVETTGKGYGYTF
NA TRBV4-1 CASSATLETQYF
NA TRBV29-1 CSVPGGKQFF
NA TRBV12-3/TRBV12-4 CASSFLHGAEAFF
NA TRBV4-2 CASSQDREETQYF
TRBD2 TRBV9 CASSVATAGVREQFF
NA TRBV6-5 CASSLSQDTQYF
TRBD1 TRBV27 CASKLGGSGGYTF
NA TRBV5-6 CASSLGSPASSYNEQFF
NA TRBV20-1 CSATNPLYGELFF
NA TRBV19 CASSIDRALATNEKLFF
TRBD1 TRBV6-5 CASSYSARDRGETQYF
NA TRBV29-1 CSVEVQMDGYTF
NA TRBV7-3 CASSSLGPRGSYNEQFF
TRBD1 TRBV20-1 CSAPGTGQIHEQYF
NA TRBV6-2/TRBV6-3 CASSYSNKDTQYF
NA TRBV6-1 CASSEESGWTDTQYF
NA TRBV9 CASSAQEWDYGYTF
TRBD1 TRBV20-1 CSARDQGGQNSPLHF
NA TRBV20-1 CSATSFLAPSNQPQHF
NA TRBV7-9 CASSLVTPFPTGELFF
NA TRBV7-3 CASSQEEGGEQFF
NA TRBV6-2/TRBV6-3 CASSYARRSDRPYYGYTF
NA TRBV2 CASSEAFTEAGSDTQYF
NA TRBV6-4 CASSRGFARANNEQFF
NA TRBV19 CASSIGWSQETQYF
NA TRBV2 CASSPDSPNEKLFF
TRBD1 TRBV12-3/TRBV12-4 CASSSGGGYGYTF
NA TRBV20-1 CSAIGQNMNTEAFF
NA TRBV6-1 CATRRSKNTEAFF
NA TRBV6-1 CASGQDGNTEAFF
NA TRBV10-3 CATSEKPPETQYF
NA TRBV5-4 CASSLKQGPRLDSPLHF
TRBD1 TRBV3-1 CASSQSTGGLERNIQYF
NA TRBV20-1 CSARDTLSNQPQHF
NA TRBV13 CASSQGFTDTQYF
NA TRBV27 CASSALIVSSYNEQFF
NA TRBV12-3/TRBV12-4 CASSLNGGREQYF
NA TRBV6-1 CASGSRFYNEQFF
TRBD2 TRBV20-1 CSAGRGLARNEQFF
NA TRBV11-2 CASSSTENTGGLFF
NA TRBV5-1 CASSLNSGEQYF
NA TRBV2 CASSTDLGNQPQHF
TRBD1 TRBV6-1 CASSVDRVTYEQYF
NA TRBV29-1 CSVQPGLSARTQYF